This TCR beta chain emerged from a study of Graves' ophthalmopathy and Graves' hyperthyroidism. The V end was cut by 7 bases, the J end by 2 bases, with 9 bases between. The CDR3 length is 12 residues. Germline lookup yields CDR1 LNHDA and CDR2 SQIVND (reference sequence). At least ten counts were recorded for this clonotype. Its specificity is unknown. Moderate-to-severe activity, CAS at least 3, NOSPECS at least 4 and duration under 3 months characterized donors with ophthalmopathy. Orbital computed tomography, together with clinical symptoms, serum thyroxine, TRAb and thyroid ultrasound, was used for diagnosis. Study-wide findings and caveats: Forecasting of ophthalmopathy progression by the model achieved approximately 70% sensitivity and less than 80% specificity.

The sequenced template was RNA, covering the TCR beta CDR3 region. HTBI primers primed a first-round RT-PCR, and a second-round multiplex PCR followed. A single record per CDR3 protein comes from TCRdb applying MiXCR to the multiplex PCR reads. The sample lists some 400,000 distinct CDR3 sequences; approximately 16% were seen once. The clonotype originates from a woman aged 18-30 years with Graves' ophthalmopathy. The material sequenced was peripheral blood. V is TRBV19 and J is TRBJ2-7, with a weak D call TRBD1 (5 bases). The CDR3 is CASTDSTYEQYF. Written as DNA, the CDR3 is TGTGCCAGTACCGACAGCACCTACGAGCAGTACTTC.